This T cell receptor (beta chain) was recovered during a study of cytomegalovirus exposure and HLA in healthy donors. Regarding the study as a whole: No immune exposure information besides CMV serostatus was available. Being productive about 87% or about 30% of the time was typical of most TCR beta V segments in an earlier analysis.

Germline CDR1 SGHVS, CDR2 FQNEAQ. This CDR3 is 15 amino acids long. Trimming cost V 7 bases and J 8 bases; bases outside gene matches: 16. On this clone: What it binds is unknown.

PCR employed 60 Vbeta and 13 Jbeta primers. The table came from immunoSEQ multiplex PCR; TCRdb's copy has only in-frame clones and leaves some out. The sample holds 200,000 to 300,000 clones, approximately 78% seen once. The V and J genes are TRBV7-8 and TRBJ1-2; 7 bases line up with TRBD1. Sequenced material: PBMCs. This TCR derives from a boy aged 5-17 years in good health and CMV-seronegative. The CDR3 protein is CASTFGAGGSRGYTF. The CDR3 coding sequence is TGTGCCAGCACCTTTGGGGCAGGGGGATCTAGGGGCTACACCTTC. Full variable domain (rest looked up from reference TRBV7-8 and TRBJ1-2): GAGVSQSPRYKVAKRGQDVALRCDPISGHVSLFWYQQALGQGPEFLTYFQNEAQLDKSGLPSDRFFAERPEGSVSTLKIQRTQQEDSAVYLCASTFGAGGSRGYTFGSGTRLTVV.